This T cell receptor (beta chain) was observed in a study of shared clonotypes between healthy human individuals. Whole-study results and caveats: Among a handful of donors, approximately 5% of naive CD4 clonotypes were found in common.

Assay: immunoSEQ multiplex PCR; the TCRdb copy retains only in-frame clones and omits some. The sample holds hundreds of thousands of clones, roughly 96% seen once. Trimming left V 4 bases short and J 1 base short, with 16 bases between. From germline, CDR1 is ENHRY and CDR2 SYGVKD. This CDR3 is 16 amino acids long. For this clone: Its antigen is unknown.

Sequenced input: memory CD8+ T cells sorted from blood. Regarding subset: CD45RO+ cells pooled with CCR7-negative TemRA cells. The genes are TRBV10-3 and TRBJ2-5; perhaps TRBD2 as D (5 bases). This TCR was sampled from a man aged 25 to 45 in good health. CDR3 bases: TGTGCCATCAGTGGGGAACCGGGATGGGGCCAAGAGACCCAGTACTTC. It codes for CAISGEPGWGQETQYF.